The clone carrying this TCR beta chain was detected only a few times. Germline CDR1 reads PRHDT; CDR2 reads FYEKMQ (reference sequence). J was trimmed by 0 bases and V by 3 bases; bases with no gene match: 19. This CDR3 comprises 22 residues. This entry belongs to a study of human T cells and chemical hapten exposure. Across the study: Variability of per-sample TCR yields stemmed mainly from small differences in pooled library volume.

TCRdb fed the RACE reads into MiXCR, producing one record per CDR3 protein. The sample lists 95,000 to 150,000 distinct CDR3 sequences, around 13% occurring once. Time point in this sample: patch test 1, 2 weeks after DPC sensitization. Treatment given: therapeutic diphenylcyclopropenone sensitization with weekly scalp DPC. At patch-test visits, sampling came before the patch test. Total RNA was isolated from unfractionated whole blood. Source: whole blood, taken in connection with sensitization to the hapten diphenylcyclopropenone (DPC). This chain connects TRBV13 to TRBJ2-1; 11 nucleotides align to TRBD2. This clonotype originated in a man in his late teens or twenties with alopecia areata. Some clones in this sample may be carry-over from other donors' samples. Here the CDR3 DNA reads TGTGCCAGCAGCTTGGAGGCCCCCTTTAGCGGGGGGGATCGAAGCTCCTACAATGAGCAGTTCTTC. Amino acid sequence: CASSLEAPFSGGDRSSYNEQFF.